A single sample is the source of the 20 T cell receptor beta chains below, sequenced in a study of CD8+ T cells in alopecia areata. RNA was extracted and reverse transcribed into cDNA as the sequencing template. The table came from immunoSEQ multiplex PCR; TCRdb's copy has only in-frame clones and leaves some out. The profile covers about 220,000 clones, with about 57% appearing a single time and 1.5% to 2% taken by the ten largest. The treatment here: oral pan-JAK inhibitor, 5-10 mg twice daily. This specimen consisted of CD4+ T cells sorted from blood, obtained at week 4, from a patient treated with tofacitinib. The source is a human donor with alopecia areata.

This clone was seen only a few times. V is TRBV5-5 and J is TRBJ1-2; the D is unclear. This CDR3 contains 11 residues. Germline V lookup: CDR1 SGHKS, CDR2 YYEKEE (reference sequence). Deletions cut 5 bases from V and 4 bases from J, with 6 bases between. CDR3 DNA sequence: TGTGCCAGCAGTTGGGGCTATGGCTACACCTTC. Translation: CASSWGYGYTF.

The chain carries TRBV4-3 and TRBJ1-2, with D possibly TRBD1 on 6 matching bases. The germline CDR1 and CDR2 sequences are LGHNA and YSLEER. Trimming stripped 0 bases from V and 4 bases from J, with 15 bases between. The CDR3 consists of 16 residues. CDR3: CASSQDRTATFYGYTF. The CDR3 DNA follows: TGCGCCAGCAGCCAAGATAGGACAGCAACGTTCTATGGCTACACCTTC.

A word on this clone: The sample carries other DNA sequences with the same CDR3. The chain recombines TRBV30 with TRBJ1-5, with TRBD1 matching over 8 bases. The CDR3 is 13 amino acids. V lost 5 bases and J lost 1; bases outside the gene matches: 1. Per the germline V gene, CDR1 is GTSNPN and CDR2 is SVGIG (reference sequence). The CDR3 loop reads CAWGQGSNQPQHF. The DNA for the CDR3 is TGTGCCTGGGGACAGGGAAGCAATCAGCCCCAGCATTTT.

A remark on this clone: At the DNA level, this CDR3 is encoded by other sequences in the same sample as well. This sequence joins TRBV7-2 and TRBJ1-6; weak D call: TRBD1 (5 bases). Germline CDR1 reads SGHTA; CDR2 reads FQGNSA. V shed 1 base and J shed 10 bases, with 11 bases lying between them. This CDR3 is built from 14 residues. The CDR3 sequence is CASSLGRVDSPLHF. CDR3 nucleotide sequence: TGTGCCAGCAGCTTAGGCAGGGTGGACTCACCCCTCCACTTT.

The sample holds one count of this clone. V is TRBV27 and J is TRBJ2-3; D unclear. CDR3 length equals 14 residues. CDR1 MNHEY and CDR2 SMNVEV come from the germline V gene (reference sequence). The V gene lost 2 bases and the J gene lost 6 bases, with 12 bases spanning the gap. CDR3 DNA: TGTGCCAGCAGTTTAAGAGGTCAAGCTGATACGCAGTATTTT. Encoded protein: CASSLRGQADTQYF.

The chain's CDR3 is CASSLVGQPSSIQYF. The DNA of the CDR3 is TGTGCCAGCAGTTTAGTGGGACAGCCATCCAGCATTCAGTACTTC. The rearrangement joins TRBV27 to TRBJ2-4; 7 nucleotides align to TRBD1. With 2 bases clipped from V and 9 bases from J, the junction kept 10 bases outside the gene matches. The germline V gene has CDR1 MNHEY and CDR2 SMNVEV (reference sequence). The CDR3 has 15 amino acids.

As to this clone: Other DNA sequences in the sample encode the same CDR3. Here the CDR3 reads CASRTGEAFF. CDR3 coding DNA: TGTGCCAGCAGGACAGGTGAAGCTTTCTTT. The J gene is TRBJ1-1, the V gene TRBV2; TRBD1 is a possible D gene (6 bases). V lost 6 bases and J 7 bases, leaving 6 bases between the germline ends. The V gene's germline CDR1 is SNHLY and CDR2 FYNNEI. The CDR3 contains 10 residues.

The chain combines TRBV2 with TRBJ2-7; TRBD2 aligns across 10 bases. Germline V gene sequence: CDR1 SNHLY, CDR2 FYNNEI. The CDR3 spans 16 residues. Unmatched junction bases numbered 6, after V lost 1 base and J lost 3 bases. The CDR3 reads CASSEVGSGGRYEQYF. CDR3 DNA sequence: TGTGCCAGCAGTGAAGTCGGTAGCGGGGGGCGCTACGAGCAGTACTTC.

This clone was counted a few times. The rearrangement uses TRBV28 and TRBJ2-3, with TRBD2 matching 8 bases. J gave up 6 bases and V 4 bases, and 6 bases lay outside the gene matches. Germline CDR1 MDHEN, CDR2 SYDVKM. The CDR3 has 14 residues. The CDR3 loop reads CASSSGGSRDTQYF. The CDR3 DNA reads as TGTGCCAGCAGTTCGGGGGGGTCGAGGGATACGCAGTATTTT.

This clone was counted a single time. The chain uses TRBV5-4 and TRBJ1-2; 7 bases fit TRBD1. The J segment lost 4 bases and the V segment lost 0 bases, leaving 12 bases of the junction unmatched. Per germline, CDR1 SGHNT and CDR2 YYREEE (reference sequence). The length of the CDR3 is 17 residues. For the CDR3, the DNA is TGTGCCAGCAGCTTGGGACCTACAGGGGCCGTCCTCTATGGCTACACCTTC. Translating it yields CASSLGPTGAVLYGYTF.

This clone counts as medium-sized. The rearrangement uses TRBV28 and TRBJ2-3, with D hard to call. V was clipped by 5 bases and J by 4 bases, with 13 bases between them. The germline V gene encodes CDR1 MDHEN and CDR2 SYDVKM. The CDR3 has 14 amino acids. The CDR3 reads CASSARIRADTQYF. CDR3 nucleotides: TGTGCCAGCAGTGCTAGGATCCGGGCAGATACGCAGTATTTT. The whole variable domain, filled in from reference TRBV28 and TRBJ2-3, reads DVKVTQSSRYLVKRTGEKVFLECVQDMDHENMFWYRQDPGLGLRLIYFSYDVKMKEKGDIPEGYSVSREKKERFSLILESASTNQTSMYLCASSARIRADTQYFGPGTRLTVL.

The V gene is TRBV4-3, the J gene TRBJ2-7; either TRBD1 or TRBD2 may fit D (6 bases each). The CDR3 sequence is 16 residues long. Germline values: CDR1 LGHNA, CDR2 YSLEER. V dropped 1 base and J dropped 0 bases, with 13 bases sitting between them. The CDR3 protein is CASSQVGGRTSYEQYF. In DNA form, the CDR3 reads TGCGCCAGCAGCCAAGTCGGGGGCAGGACCTCCTACGAGCAGTACTTC.

This rearrangement joins TRBV19 to TRBJ1-2, with TRBD1 identical over 9 bases. Trimming at V came to 3 bases and at J to 8 bases, leaving 7 bases not matched to a gene. Germline V lookup: CDR1 LNHDA, CDR2 SQIVND (reference sequence). The CDR3 is 14 residues long. DNA of the CDR3: TGTGCCAGTAGTATTCGGGACAGGGCAGCGGGCTACACCTTC. Residues: CASSIRDRAAGYTF.

The rearrangement links TRBV29-1 to TRBJ2-3; D tentatively reads TRBD1 or TRBD2 (6 bases each). Trimming left V 6 bases short and J 3 bases short, with 10 bases between. There are 12 residues in the CDR3. The germline V gene encodes CDR1 SQVTM and CDR2 ANQGSEA. CDR3 loop: CSVGGQTDTQYF. The CDR3 region has the DNA TGCAGCGTCGGGGGCCAGACAGATACGCAGTATTTT.

V is TRBV15 and J is TRBJ2-7; 9 bases line up with TRBD1. Germline V gene sequence: CDR1 LNHNV, CDR2 YYDKDF (reference sequence). V lost 6 bases, J lost 2 bases, and 5 bases stayed unmatched. CDR3 length: 14 residues. CDR3 amino acids: CATRATGGPYEQYF. Written as DNA, the CDR3 is TGTGCCACCAGGGCGACAGGGGGACCCTACGAGCAGTACTTC.

Remarks on this clone: Other DNA sequences from this sample encode an identical CDR3 as well. This chain links TRBV29-1 with TRBJ2-3; 8 bases are shared with TRBD2. V gave up 4 bases and J gave up 0 bases; unmatched junction bases: 0. CDR1 and CDR2 (germline): SQVTM, ANQGSEA. The CDR3 runs 13 residues. The DNA of the CDR3 is TGCAGCGTTGGCGGGAGGAGCACAGATACGCAGTATTTT. Translated: CSVGGRSTDTQYF.

The V call is TRBV29-1, the J call TRBJ1-1; D is unresolved. Germline V gene sequence: CDR1 SQVTM, CDR2 ANQGSEA. V lost 7 bases and J lost 6, with 18 bases in between. The CDR3 covers 13 residues. This chain's CDR3 is CSGVMGSRAEAFF. CDR3 nucleotide sequence: TGCAGCGGGGTGATGGGGTCTCGAGCTGAAGCTTTCTTT.

The genes are TRBV7-2 and TRBJ2-4, with 9 bases lining up with TRBD2. The CDR3 runs 17 residues. The germline gives CDR1 SGHTA, CDR2 FQGNSA. V gave up 4 bases and J gave up 3 bases; unmatched junction bases: 10. The CDR3 coding sequence is TGTGCCAGCAGCTCCCGACCCCTAGCGGGGAGCAAAAACATTCAGTACTTC. Translation gives CASSSRPLAGSKNIQYF.

The chain links TRBV7-2 to TRBJ2-1, with TRBD2 as a possible D gene (5 bases). The CDR3 is 13 amino acids. The V end lost 5 bases, the J end lost 12 bases, and 17 bases lay between the germline ends. CDR1 is SGHTA, CDR2 FQGNSA, per germline. The CDR3 here is CASSPPNLRGQFF. In DNA form, the CDR3 reads TGTGCCAGCAGCCCTCCAAATCTTCGGGGGCAGTTCTTC.

CDR3 region: CASSPEGLATDTQYF. The CDR3 DNA reads as TGCGCCAGCAGCCCAGAGGGACTAGCAACAGATACGCAGTATTTT. The V call is TRBV4-3, the J call TRBJ2-3, with 9 bases lining up with TRBD2. V lost 4 bases and J lost 3; bases outside the gene matches: 5. The germline V gene encodes CDR1 LGHNA and CDR2 YSLEER. The CDR3 covers 15 residues.